This TCR beta chain emerged from a study of shared clonotypes between healthy human individuals. Findings and caveats of the study: Measured sharing among donors was expected to vary with sequencing depth.

Donors comprised only Caucasian adults living in Nashville, Tennessee. TCRdb's table, derived via immunoSEQ multiplex PCR, lists solely in-frame clones and lacks some. The data contain some 900,000 clones, approximately 76% of them singletons. The J segment lost 7 bases and the V segment lost 5 bases, leaving 6 bases of the junction unmatched. The CDR3 totals 14 residues. Germline V gene data show CDR1 as MNHEY and CDR2 as SVGAGI. Remarks on this clone: The antigen is not known.

Sequencing input: memory CD4+ T cells sorted from blood. Subset: CD45RA-negative fraction. The J gene is TRBJ1-4, the V gene TRBV6-5, with TRBD1 matching 8 bases. This clonotype was sampled from a man aged 18 to 29 in good health. CDR3 DNA: TGTGCCAGCAGTAACGGACAGGGTCCTGAAAAACTGTTTTTT. This sequence encodes CASSNGQGPEKLFF.